This T cell receptor (beta chain) was profiled in a study of cytomegalovirus exposure and HLA in healthy donors. On the study more broadly: Unique TCRs numbering around 80 million, obtained from HLA-typed donors, made up an early data release. General observations from the study: Available immune exposure information covered CMV serostatus only. Reportedly, a later analysis found an Asian-associated ancestry cluster had fewer N-insertions than the approximately 670-donor mean.

Nominal health characterized the donors when sampled, though unrecorded immune exposures were likely. This clone showed up just once. Its antigen is currently unknown. The V end was cut by 2 bases, the J end by 5 bases, with 6 bases between. This CDR3 contains 11 residues. The germline CDR1 and CDR2 sequences are GTSNPN and SVGIG (reference sequence). The PCR made use of 60 Vbeta and 13 Jbeta primers. Measured with immunoSEQ multiplex PCR; TCRdb has only the in-frame clones, and not every one. The table records 110,000 to 150,000 clones, over 70% of them present only once. This receptor was identified in a man between 40 and 49 years old in good health and CMV-seronegative. J is TRBJ2-5 and V is TRBV30; D is unresolved. The sequenced sample was PBMCs. CDR3 region: CAWSPLETQYF. The CDR3 bases are TGTGCCTGGAGTCCTCTGGAGACCCAGTACTTC.